This TCR beta chain emerged from a study of blood T cell repertoires in COVID-19. Looking at the study overall: There were acute and convalescent COVID-19 samples, and they came from the United States, Italy and Spain. PBMCs, B-cell-depleted T cells, or T cells provided the cDNA or gDNA that made up the material.

Original analysis: For nucleated cells, counts were estimated from reference gene primer amplification. The data were produced by immunoSEQ multiplex PCR, yet TCRdb's version contains in-frame clones alone and is incomplete. Clone size and V and J calls were adopted from that table, with D and trimming inferred from the DNA. Of under 10,000 clones in the sample, approximately 91% are singletons; the top ten hold about 4.2%. CDR3 length: 12 residues. Germline CDR1 SGHRS, CDR2 YFSETQ. With 0 bases removed from V and 7 bases from J, the gap between germline ends came to 5 bases. The chain couples TRBV5-1 to TRBJ2-1; D remains unclear. The receptor was isolated from a woman in her forties or fifties with active COVID-19. The material sequenced was peripheral blood. CDR3 sequence reads: CASSLDGNEQFF. The CDR3 nucleotides read TGCGCCAGCAGCTTGGACGGGAATGAGCAGTTCTTC.